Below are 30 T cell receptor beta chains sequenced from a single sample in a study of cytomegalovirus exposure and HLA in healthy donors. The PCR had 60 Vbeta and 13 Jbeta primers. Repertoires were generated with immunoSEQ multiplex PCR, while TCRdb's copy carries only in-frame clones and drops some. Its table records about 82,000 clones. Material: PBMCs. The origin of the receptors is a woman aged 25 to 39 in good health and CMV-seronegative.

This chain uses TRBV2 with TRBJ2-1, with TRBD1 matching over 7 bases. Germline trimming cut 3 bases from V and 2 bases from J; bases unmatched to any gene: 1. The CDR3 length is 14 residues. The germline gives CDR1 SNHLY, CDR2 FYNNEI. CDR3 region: CASSEQGAYNEQFF. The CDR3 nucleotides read TGTGCCAGCAGTGAGCAGGGGGCCTACAATGAGCAGTTCTTC.

Here the CDR3 reads CASSYPPEGEKLFF. The CDR3, as DNA: TGTGCCAGCAGTTACCCCCCGGAGGGGGAAAAACTGTTTTTT. The rearrangement uses TRBV2 and TRBJ1-4; D may be TRBD1 (5 bases). The ends were cut back, 5 bases at V and 8 bases at J, with 15 bases in the middle. The germline V gene has CDR1 SNHLY and CDR2 FYNNEI. The CDR3 loop spans 14 amino acids.

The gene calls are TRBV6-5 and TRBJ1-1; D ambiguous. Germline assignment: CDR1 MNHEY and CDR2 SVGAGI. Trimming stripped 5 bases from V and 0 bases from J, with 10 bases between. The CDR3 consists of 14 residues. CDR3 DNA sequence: TGTGCCAGCAGTCGAACGGTCATGAACACTGAAGCTTTCTTT. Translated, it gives CASSRTVMNTEAFF.

CDR3 coding DNA: TGTGCCAGCAGCTTGACTCTCAATGAGCAGTTCTTC. Its protein is CASSLTLNEQFF. The chain has TRBV7-9 and TRBJ2-1, with D unclear. V shed 3 bases and J shed 6 bases, with 6 bases lying between them. Germline V lookup: CDR1 SEHNR, CDR2 FQNEAQ (reference sequence). CDR3 length equals 12 residues.

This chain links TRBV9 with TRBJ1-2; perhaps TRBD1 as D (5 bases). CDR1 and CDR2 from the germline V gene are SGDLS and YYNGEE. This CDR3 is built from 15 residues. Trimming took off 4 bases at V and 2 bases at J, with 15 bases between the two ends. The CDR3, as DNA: TGTGCCAGCAGCTCAAGTGGGGGGGTGAACTATGGCTACACCTTC. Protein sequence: CASSSSGGVNYGYTF. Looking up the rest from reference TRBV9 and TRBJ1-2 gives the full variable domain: DSGVTQTPKHLITATGQRVTLRCSPRSGDLSVYWYQQSLDQGLQFLIQYYNGEERAKGNILERFSAQQFPDLHSELNLSSLELGDSALYFCASSSSGGVNYGYTFGSGTRLTVV.

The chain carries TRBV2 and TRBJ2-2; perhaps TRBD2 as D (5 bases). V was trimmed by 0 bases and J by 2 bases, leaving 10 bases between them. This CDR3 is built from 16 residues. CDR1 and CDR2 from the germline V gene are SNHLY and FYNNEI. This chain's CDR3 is CASSEARTLNTGELFF. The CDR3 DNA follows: TGTGCCAGCAGTGAAGCAAGGACTTTAAACACCGGGGAGCTGTTTTTT.

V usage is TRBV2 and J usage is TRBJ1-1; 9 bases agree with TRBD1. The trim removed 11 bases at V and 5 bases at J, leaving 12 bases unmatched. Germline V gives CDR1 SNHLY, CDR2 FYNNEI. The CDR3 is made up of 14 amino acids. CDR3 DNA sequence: TGTGCCGGCCAAGGGACAGGGCTAGAGACTGAAGCTTTCTTT. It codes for CAGQGTGLETEAFF. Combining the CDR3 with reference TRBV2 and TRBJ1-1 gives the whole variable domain EPEVTQTPSHQVTQMGQEVILRCVPISNHLYFYWYRQILGQKVEFLVSFYNNEISEKSEIFDDQFSVERPDGSNFTLKIRSTKLEDSAMYFCAGQGTGLETEAFFGQGTRLTVV.

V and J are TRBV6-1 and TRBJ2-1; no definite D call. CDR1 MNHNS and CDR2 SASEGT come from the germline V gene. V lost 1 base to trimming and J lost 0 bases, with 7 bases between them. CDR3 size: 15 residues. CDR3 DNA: TGTGCCAGCAGTGAAGTGCCCAGCTCCTACAATGAGCAGTTCTTC. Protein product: CASSEVPSSYNEQFF.

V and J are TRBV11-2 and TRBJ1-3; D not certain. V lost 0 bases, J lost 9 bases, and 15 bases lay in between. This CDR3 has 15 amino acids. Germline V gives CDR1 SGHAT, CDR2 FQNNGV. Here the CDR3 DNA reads TGTGCCAGCAGCTTAGAGGGGAGAAGGTCTAGCACCATATATTTT. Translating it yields CASSLEGRRSSTIYF.

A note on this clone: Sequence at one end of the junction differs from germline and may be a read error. CDR3: CASSYRTGGNTEDFF. Here the CDR3 DNA reads TGTGCCAGCAGTTATCGGACAGGGGGGAACACTGAAGATTTCTTT. The chain employs TRBV6-5 and TRBJ1-1; TRBD1 matches 10 bases. The CDR3 extends over 15 amino acids. CDR1 and CDR2 (germline): MNHEY, SVGAGI.

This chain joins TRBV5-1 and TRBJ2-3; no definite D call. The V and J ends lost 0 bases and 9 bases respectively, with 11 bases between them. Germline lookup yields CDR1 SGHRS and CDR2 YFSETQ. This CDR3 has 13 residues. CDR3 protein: CASSLGLVETQYF. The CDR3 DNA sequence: TGCGCCAGCAGCTTGGGGCTAGTAGAGACGCAGTATTTT.

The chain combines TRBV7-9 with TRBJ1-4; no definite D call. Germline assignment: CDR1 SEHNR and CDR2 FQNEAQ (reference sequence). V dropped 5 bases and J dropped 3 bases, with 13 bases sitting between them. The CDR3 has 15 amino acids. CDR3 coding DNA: TGTGCCAGCAGCCTCCCAGGCTTACCTAATGAAAAACTGTTTTTT. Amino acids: CASSLPGLPNEKLFF.

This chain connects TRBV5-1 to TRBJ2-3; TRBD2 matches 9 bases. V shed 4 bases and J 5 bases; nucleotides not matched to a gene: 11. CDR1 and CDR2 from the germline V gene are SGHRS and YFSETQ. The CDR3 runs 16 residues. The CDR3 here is CASSPFKSGRKDTQYF. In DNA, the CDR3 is TGCGCCAGCAGCCCCTTTAAGAGCGGGAGGAAAGATACGCAGTATTTT.

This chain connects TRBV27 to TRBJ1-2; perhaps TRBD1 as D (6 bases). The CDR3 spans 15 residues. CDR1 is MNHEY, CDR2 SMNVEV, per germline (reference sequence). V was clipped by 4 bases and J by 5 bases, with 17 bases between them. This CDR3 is CASSWDAQGRYGYTF. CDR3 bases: TGTGCCAGCAGTTGGGACGCTCAGGGGCGATATGGCTACACCTTC.

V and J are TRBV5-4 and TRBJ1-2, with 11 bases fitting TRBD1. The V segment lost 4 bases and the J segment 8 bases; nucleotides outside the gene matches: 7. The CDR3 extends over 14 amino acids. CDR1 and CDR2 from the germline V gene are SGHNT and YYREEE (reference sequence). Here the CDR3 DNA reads TGTGCCAGCAGCCTGGACAGGGGGCGTTGGGGCTACACCTTC. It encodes CASSLDRGRWGYTF.

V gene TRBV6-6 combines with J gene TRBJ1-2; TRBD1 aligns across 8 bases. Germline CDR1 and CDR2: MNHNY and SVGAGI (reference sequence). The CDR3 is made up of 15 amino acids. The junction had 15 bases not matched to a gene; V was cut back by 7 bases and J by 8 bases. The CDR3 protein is CASTQSDRVLGGYTF. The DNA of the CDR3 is TGTGCCAGCACACAGTCGGACAGGGTGTTGGGCGGCTACACCTTC.

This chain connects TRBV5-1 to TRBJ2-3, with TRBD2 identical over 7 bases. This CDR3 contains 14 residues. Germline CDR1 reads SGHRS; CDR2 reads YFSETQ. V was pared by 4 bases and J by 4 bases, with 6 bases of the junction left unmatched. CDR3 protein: CASSPGGDPDTQYF. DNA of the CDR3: TGCGCCAGCAGCCCGGGGGGAGACCCAGATACGCAGTATTTT.

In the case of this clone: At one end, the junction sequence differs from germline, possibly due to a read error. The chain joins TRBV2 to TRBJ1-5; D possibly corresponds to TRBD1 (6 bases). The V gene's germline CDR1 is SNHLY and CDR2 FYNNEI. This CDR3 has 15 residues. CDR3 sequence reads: CASSPQGGGNQHQHF. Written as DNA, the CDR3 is TGTGCCAGCAGTCCACAGGGCGGTGGCAATCAGCACCAGCATTTT.

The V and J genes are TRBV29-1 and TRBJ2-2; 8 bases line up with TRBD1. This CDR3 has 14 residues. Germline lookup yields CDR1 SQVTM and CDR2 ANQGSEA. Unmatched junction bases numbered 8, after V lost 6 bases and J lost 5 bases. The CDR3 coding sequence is TGCAGCGTAACCCAGGGGGCTGGAACCGGGGAGCTGTTTTTT. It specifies CSVTQGAGTGELFF.

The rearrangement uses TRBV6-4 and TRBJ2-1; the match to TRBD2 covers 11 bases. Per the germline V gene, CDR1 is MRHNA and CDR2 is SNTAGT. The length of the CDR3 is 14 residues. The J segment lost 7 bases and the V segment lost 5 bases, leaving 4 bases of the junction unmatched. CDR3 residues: CASSIAGGINEQFF. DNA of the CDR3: TGTGCCAGCAGTATAGCGGGAGGGATAAATGAGCAGTTCTTC.

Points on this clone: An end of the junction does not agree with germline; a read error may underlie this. The CDR3 region is CASKGGGSNQHQHF. The CDR3 DNA sequence: TGTGCCAGCAAGGGGGGGGGAAGCAATCAGCACCAGCATTTT. This chain uses TRBV6-1 with TRBJ1-5, with a weak D call TRBD1 (6 bases). The CDR3 sequence is 14 residues long. CDR1 is MNHNS and CDR2 is SASEGT in the germline V gene.

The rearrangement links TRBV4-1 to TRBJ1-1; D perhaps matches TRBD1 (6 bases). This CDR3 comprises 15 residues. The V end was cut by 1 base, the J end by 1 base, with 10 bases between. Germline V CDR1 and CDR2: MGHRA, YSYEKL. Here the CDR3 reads CASSQGTARNTEAFF. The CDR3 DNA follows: TGCGCCAGCAGCCAAGGGACAGCTCGGAACACTGAAGCTTTCTTT.

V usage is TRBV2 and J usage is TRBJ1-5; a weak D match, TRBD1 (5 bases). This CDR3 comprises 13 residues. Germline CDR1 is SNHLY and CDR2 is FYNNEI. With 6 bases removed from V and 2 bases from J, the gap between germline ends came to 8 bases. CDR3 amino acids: CASSGGGNQPQHF. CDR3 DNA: TGTGCCAGCAGCGGGGGGGGCAATCAGCCCCAGCATTTT.

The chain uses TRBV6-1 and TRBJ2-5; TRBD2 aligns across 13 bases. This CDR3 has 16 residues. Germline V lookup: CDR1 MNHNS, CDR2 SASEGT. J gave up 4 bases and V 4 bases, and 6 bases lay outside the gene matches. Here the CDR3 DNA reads TGTGCCAGCAGTGTTACTAGCGGGAGGGCCCTAGAGACCCAGTACTTC. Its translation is CASSVTSGRALETQYF.

The CDR3 is CASSLSSGSTDNEQFF. The DNA for the CDR3 is TGTGCCAGCAGCTTGAGTAGCGGGAGTACCGACAATGAGCAGTTCTTC. This chain joins TRBV5-4 and TRBJ2-1; 9 bases line up with TRBD2. Germline V CDR1 and CDR2: SGHNT, YYREEE (reference sequence). This CDR3 is 16 amino acids long. V lost 1 base, J lost 5 bases, and 7 bases stayed unmatched.

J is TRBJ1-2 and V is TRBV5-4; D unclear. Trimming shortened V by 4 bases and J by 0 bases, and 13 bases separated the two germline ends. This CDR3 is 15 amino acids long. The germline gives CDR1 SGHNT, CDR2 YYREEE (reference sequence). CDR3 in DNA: TGTGCCAGCAGCCCCCCATCGGGAGCTAACTATGGCTACACCTTC. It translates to CASSPPSGANYGYTF.

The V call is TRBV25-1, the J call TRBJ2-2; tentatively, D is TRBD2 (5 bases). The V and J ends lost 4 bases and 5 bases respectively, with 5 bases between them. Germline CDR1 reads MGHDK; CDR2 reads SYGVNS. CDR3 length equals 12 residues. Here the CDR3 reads CASSGRTGELFF. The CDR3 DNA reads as TGTGCCAGCAGTGGGAGGACCGGGGAGCTGTTTTTT.

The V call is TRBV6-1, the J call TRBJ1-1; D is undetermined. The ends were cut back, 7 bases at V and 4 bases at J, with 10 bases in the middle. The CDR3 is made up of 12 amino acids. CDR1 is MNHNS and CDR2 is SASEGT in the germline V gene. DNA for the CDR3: TGTGCCAGCACCTTACATGGCACTGAAGCTTTCTTT. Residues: CASTLHGTEAFF.

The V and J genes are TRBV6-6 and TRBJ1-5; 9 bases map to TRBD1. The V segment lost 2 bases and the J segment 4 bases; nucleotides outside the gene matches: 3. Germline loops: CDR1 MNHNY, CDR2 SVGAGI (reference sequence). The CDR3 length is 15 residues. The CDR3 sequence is CASSYNRGLNQPQHF. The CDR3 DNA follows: TGTGCCAGCAGTTACAACAGGGGGCTTAATCAGCCCCAGCATTTT.

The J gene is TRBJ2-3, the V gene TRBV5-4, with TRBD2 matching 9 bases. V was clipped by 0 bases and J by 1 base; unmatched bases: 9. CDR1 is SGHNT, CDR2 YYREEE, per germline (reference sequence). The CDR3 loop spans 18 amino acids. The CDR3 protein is CASSLGLAARGGTDTQYF. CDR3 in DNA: TGTGCCAGCAGCTTGGGACTAGCGGCCAGAGGTGGCACAGATACGCAGTATTTT.